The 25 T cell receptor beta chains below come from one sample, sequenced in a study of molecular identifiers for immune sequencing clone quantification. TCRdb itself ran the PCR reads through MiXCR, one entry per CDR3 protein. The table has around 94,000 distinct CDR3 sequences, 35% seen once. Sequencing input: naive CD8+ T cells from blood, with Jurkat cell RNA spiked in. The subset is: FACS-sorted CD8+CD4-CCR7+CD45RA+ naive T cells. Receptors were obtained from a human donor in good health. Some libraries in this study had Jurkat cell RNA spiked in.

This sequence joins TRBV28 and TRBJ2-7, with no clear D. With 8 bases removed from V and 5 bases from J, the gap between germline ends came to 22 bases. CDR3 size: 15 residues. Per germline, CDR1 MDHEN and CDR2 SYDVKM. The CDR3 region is CASGHSPRTSHEQYF. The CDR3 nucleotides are TGTGCCAGCGGCCATTCCCCCAGGACGAGCCACGAGCAGTACTTC.

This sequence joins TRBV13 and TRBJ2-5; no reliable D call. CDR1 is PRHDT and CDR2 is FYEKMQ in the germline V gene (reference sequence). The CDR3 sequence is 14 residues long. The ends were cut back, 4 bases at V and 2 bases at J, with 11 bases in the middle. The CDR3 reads CASSSNPEQETQYF. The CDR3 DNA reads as TGTGCCAGCAGCTCAAACCCAGAACAAGAGACCCAGTACTTC.

CDR3 DNA: TGTGCCAGCAGTTGGGGACAGTTTTACAATGAGCAGTTCTTC. Translated, it gives CASSWGQFYNEQFF. The chain joins TRBV27 to TRBJ2-1; TRBD1 agrees at 7 bases. The CDR3 runs to 14 residues. Germline V gene data show CDR1 as MNHEY and CDR2 as SMNVEV (reference sequence). The ends lost 4 bases at V and 4 bases at J; junction bases unmatched: 4.

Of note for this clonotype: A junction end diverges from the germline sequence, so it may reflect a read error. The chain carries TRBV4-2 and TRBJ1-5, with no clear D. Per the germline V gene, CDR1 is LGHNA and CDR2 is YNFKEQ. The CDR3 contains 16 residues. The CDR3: CASGQAAGISNQPQHF. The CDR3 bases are TGTGCCAGCGGCCAAGCGGCGGGGATTAGCAATCAGCCCCAGCATTTT.

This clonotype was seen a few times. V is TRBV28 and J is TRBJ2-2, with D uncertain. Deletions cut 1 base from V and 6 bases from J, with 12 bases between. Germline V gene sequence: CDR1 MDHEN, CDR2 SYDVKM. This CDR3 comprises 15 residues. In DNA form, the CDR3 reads TGTGCCAGCAGTTTATTTCCGTACTGGGCCGGGGAGCTGTTTTTT. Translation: CASSLFPYWAGELFF.

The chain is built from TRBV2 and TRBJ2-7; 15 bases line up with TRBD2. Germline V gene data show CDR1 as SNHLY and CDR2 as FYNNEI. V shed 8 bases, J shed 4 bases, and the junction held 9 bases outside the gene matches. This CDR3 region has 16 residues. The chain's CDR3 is CASPGGLAGGVYEQYF. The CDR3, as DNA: TGTGCCAGCCCTGGGGGACTAGCGGGAGGAGTTTACGAGCAGTACTTC.

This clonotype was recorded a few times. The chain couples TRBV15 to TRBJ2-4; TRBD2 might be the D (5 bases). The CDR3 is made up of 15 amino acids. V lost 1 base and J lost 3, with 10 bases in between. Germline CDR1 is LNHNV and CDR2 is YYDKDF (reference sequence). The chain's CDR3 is CATSRAGLDKNIQYF. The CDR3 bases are TGTGCCACCAGCAGAGCGGGGTTAGACAAAAACATTCAGTACTTC. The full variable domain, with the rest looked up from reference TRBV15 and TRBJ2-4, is DAMVIQNPRYQVTQFGKPVTLSCSQTLNHNVMYWYQQKSSQAPKLLFHYYDKDFNNEADTPDNFQSRRPNTSFCFLDIRSPGLGDTAMYLCATSRAGLDKNIQYFGAGTRLSVL.

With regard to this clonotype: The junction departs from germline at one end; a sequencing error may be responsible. This CDR3 is CASSLKDVTSGPTHTQYF. In nucleotides, the CDR3 is TGTGCCAGCAGCTTAAAAGACGTGACTAGCGGGCCCACACATACGCAGTATTTT. The chain is built from TRBV7-6 and TRBJ2-3; the match to TRBD2 covers 10 bases. Per germline, CDR1 SGHVS and CDR2 FNYEAQ. The CDR3 is 18 amino acids.

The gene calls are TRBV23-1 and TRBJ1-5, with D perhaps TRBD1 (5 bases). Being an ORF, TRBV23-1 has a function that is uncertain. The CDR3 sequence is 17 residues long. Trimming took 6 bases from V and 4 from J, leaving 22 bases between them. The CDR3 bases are TGCGCCAGCAGCCAGGGAGGCAGGGCATACCGTAATCAGCCCCAGCATTTT. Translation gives CASSQGGRAYRNQPQHF.

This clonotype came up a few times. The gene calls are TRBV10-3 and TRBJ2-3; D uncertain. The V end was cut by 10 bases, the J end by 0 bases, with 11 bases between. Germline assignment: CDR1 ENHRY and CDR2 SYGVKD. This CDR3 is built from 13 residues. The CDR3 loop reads CARAPTSTDTQYF. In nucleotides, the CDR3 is TGTGCCAGGGCTCCGACTAGCACAGATACGCAGTATTTT.

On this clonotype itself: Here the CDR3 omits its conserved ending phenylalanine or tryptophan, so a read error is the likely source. This CDR3 is CASSPGGNEQFI. CDR3 coding DNA: TGCGCCAGCAGCCCGGGGGGCAATGAGCAGTTCATC. The chain uses TRBV4-1 and TRBJ2-1; 7 bases agree with TRBD2. In germline, CDR1 is MGHRA, CDR2 YSYEKL. J gave up 6 bases and V 4 bases, and 0 bases lay outside the gene matches. This CDR3 is built from 12 residues.

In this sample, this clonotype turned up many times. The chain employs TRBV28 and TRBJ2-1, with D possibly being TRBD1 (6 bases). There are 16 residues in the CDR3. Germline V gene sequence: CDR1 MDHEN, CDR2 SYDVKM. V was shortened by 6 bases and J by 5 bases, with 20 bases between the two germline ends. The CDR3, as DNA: TGTGCCAGCAGCTTCCTGATCCACAGGGCCGACAATGAGCAGTTCTTC. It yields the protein CASSFLIHRADNEQFF.

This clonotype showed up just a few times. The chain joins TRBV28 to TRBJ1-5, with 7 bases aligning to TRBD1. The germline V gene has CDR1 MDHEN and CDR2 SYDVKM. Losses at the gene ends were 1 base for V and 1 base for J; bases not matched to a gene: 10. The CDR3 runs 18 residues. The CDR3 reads CASSLYPQDRTSNQPQHF. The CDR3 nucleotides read TGTGCCAGCAGTTTATACCCCCAGGACAGGACCAGCAATCAGCCCCAGCATTTT.

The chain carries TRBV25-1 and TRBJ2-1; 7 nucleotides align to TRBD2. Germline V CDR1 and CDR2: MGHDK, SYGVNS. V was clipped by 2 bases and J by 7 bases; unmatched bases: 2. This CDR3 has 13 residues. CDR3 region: CASSEPSGNEQFF. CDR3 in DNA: TGTGCCAGCAGTGAACCTAGCGGAAATGAGCAGTTCTTC.

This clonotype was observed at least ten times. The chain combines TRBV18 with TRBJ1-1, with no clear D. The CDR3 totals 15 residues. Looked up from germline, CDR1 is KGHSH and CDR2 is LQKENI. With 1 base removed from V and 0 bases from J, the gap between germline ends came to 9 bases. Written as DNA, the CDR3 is TGTGCCAGCTCACCACAGGCGACATTGAACACTGAAGCTTTCTTT. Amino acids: CASSPQATLNTEAFF.

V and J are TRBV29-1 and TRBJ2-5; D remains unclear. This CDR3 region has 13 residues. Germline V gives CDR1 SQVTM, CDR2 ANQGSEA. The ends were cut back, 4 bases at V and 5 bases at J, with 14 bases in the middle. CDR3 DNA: TGCAGCGTTGGAACTCCTAGGTGGGAGACCCAGTACTTC. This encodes CSVGTPRWETQYF.

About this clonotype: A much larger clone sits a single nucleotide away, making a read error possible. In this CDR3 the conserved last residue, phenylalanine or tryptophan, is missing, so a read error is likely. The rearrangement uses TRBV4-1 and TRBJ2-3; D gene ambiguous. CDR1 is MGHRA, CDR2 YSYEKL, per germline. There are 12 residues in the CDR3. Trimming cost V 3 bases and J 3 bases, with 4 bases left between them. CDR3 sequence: CASSHPTDTQYY. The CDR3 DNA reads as TGCGCCAGCAGCCATCCAACAGATACGCAGTATTAT.

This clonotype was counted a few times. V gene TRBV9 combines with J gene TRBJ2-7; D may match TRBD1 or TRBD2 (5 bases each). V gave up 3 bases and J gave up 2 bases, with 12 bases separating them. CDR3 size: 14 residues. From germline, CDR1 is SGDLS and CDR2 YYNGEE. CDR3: CASSAGDGAYEQYF. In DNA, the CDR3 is TGTGCCAGCAGCGCCGGGGACGGAGCCTACGAGCAGTACTTC.

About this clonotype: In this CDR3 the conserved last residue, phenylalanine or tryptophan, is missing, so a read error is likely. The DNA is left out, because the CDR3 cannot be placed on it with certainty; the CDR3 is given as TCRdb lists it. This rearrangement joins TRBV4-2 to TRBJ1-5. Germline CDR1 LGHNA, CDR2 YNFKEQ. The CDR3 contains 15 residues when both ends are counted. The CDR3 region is CASSQAQYSNLPQQY.

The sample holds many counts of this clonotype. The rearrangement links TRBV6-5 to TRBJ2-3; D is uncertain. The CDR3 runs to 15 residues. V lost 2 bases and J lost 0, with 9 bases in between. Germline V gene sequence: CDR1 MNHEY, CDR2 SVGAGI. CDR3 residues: CASSYRRQSTDTQYF. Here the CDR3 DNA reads TGTGCCAGCAGTTACCGGCGTCAAAGCACAGATACGCAGTATTTT.

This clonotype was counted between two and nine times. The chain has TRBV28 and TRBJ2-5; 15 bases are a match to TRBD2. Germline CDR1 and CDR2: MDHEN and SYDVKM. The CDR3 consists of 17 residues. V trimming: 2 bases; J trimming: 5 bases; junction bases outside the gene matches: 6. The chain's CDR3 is CASSLGLAGGPGETQYF. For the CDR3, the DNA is TGTGCCAGCAGTTTAGGACTAGCGGGAGGGCCGGGGGAGACCCAGTACTTC.

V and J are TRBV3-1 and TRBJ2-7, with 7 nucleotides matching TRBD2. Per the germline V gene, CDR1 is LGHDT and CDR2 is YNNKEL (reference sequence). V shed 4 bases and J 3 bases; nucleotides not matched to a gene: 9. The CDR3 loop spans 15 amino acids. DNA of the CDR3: TGTGCCAGCAGCCCCGCTAGCGGAGTGCGCTACGAGCAGTACTTC. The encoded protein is CASSPASGVRYEQYF.

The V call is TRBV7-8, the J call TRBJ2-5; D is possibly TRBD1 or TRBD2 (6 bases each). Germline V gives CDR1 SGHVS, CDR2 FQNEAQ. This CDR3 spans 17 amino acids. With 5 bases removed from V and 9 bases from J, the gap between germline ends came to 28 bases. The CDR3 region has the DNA TGTGCCAGCAGCCCAAACTTAGGGGGGTCCCCGGTTGGGGCCCAGTACTTC. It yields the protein CASSPNLGGSPVGAQYF. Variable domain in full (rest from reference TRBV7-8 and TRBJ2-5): GAGVSQSPRYKVAKRGQDVALRCDPISGHVSLFWYQQALGQGPEFLTYFQNEAQLDKSGLPSDRFFAERPEGSVSTLKIQRTQQEDSAVYLCASSPNLGGSPVGAQYFGPGTRLLVL.

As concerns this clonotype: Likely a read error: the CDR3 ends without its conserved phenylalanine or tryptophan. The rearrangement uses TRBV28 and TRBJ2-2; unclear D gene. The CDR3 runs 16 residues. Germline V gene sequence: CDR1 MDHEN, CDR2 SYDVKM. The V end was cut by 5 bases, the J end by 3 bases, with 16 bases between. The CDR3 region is CASSTRLTSHTGELFL. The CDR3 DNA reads TGTGCCAGCAGTACTCGACTTACTTCGCACACCGGGGAGCTGTTTTTA.

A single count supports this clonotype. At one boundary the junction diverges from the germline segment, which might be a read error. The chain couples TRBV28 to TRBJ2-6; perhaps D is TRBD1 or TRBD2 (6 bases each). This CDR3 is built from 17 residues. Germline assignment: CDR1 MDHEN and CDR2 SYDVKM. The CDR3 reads CVSSLLRGAGGANVLTF. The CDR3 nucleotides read TGTGTCAGCAGTTTGCTAAGGGGGGCTGGCGGGGCCAACGTCCTGACTTTC.